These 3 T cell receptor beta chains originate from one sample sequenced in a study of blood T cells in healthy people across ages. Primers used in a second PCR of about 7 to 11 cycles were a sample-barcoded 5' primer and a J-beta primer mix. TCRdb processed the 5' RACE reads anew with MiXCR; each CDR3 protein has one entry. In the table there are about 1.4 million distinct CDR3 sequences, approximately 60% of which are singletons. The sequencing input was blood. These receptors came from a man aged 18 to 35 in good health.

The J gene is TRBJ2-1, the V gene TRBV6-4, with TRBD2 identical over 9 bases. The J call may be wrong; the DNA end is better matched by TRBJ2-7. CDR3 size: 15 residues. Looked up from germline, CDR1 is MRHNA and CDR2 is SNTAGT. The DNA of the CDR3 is TGTGCCAGCAGCGTGGGGGGACTAGCTACAACTGAGCAGTACTTC. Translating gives CASSVGGLATTEQYF.

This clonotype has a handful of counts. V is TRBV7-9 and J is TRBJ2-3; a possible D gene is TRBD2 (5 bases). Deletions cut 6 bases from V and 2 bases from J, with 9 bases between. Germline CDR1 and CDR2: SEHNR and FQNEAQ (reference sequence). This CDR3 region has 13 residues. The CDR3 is CASSARDTDTQYF. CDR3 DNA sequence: TGTGCCAGCAGTGCCCGGGACACAGATACGCAGTATTTT.

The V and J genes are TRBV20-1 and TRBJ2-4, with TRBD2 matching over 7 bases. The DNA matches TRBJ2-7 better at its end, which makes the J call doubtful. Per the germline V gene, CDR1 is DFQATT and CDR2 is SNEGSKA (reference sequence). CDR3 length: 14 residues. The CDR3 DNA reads TGCAGTGCTAGCCCTGGGGGGGACCTCTACGAGCAGTACTTC. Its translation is CSASPGGDLYEQYF.